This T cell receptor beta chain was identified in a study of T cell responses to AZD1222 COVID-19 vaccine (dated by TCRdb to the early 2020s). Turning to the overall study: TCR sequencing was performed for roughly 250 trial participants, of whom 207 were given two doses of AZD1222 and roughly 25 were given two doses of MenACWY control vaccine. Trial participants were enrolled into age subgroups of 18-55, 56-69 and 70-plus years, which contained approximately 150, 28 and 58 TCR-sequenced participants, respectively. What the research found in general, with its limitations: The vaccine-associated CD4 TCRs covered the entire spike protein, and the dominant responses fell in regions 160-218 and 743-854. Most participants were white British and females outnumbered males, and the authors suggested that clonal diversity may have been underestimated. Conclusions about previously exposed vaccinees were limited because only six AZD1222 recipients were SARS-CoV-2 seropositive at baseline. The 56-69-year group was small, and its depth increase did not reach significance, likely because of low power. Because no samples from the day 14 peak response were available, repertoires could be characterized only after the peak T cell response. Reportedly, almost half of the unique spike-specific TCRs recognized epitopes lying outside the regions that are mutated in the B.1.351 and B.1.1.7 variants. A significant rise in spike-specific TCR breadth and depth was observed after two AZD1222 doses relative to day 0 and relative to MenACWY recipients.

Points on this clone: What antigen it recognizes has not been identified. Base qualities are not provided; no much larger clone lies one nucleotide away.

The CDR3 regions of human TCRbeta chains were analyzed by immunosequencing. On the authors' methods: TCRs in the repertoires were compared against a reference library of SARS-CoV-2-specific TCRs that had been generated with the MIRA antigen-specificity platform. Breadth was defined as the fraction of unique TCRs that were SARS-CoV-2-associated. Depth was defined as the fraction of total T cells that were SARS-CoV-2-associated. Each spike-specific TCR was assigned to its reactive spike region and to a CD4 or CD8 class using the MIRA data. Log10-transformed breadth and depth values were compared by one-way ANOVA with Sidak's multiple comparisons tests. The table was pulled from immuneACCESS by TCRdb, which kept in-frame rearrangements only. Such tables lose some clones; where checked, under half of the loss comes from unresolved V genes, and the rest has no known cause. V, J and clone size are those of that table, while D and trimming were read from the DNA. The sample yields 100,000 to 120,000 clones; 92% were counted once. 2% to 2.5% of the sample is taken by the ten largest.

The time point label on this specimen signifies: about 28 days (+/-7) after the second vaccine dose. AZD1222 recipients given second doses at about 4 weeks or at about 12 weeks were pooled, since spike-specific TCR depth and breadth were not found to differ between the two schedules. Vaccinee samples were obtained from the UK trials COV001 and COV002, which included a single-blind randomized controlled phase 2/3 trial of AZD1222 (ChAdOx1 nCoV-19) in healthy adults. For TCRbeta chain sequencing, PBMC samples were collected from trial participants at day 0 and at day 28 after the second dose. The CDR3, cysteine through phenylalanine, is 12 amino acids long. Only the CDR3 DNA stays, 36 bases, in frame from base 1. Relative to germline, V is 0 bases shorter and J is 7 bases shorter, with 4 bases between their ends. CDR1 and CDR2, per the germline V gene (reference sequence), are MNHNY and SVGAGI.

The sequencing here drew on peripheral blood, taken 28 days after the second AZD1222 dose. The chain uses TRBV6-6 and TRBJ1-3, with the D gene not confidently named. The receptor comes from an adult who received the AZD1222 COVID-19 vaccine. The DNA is TGTGCCAGCAGTTACTCTTCGAACACCATATATTTT. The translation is CASSYSSNTIYF.